The 26 T cell receptor beta chains reported below all come from one sample, sequenced in a study of shared clonotypes between healthy human individuals. Data came from immunoSEQ multiplex PCR; TCRdb stores just in-frame clones and leaves some out. The table has hundreds of thousands of clones, 72% seen once. Input material: memory CD4+ T cells sorted from blood. Subset of the sample: CD45RA-negative fraction. The receptor source for this set is a woman aged 25 to 39 in good health.

The chain is built from TRBV7-9 and TRBJ2-7; D gene ambiguous. Germline loops: CDR1 SEHNR, CDR2 FQNEAQ (reference sequence). Between the trimmed V and J ends, which lost 4 bases and 6 bases, there was a span of 10 bases. CDR3 length equals 12 residues. For the CDR3, the DNA is TGTGCCAGCAGCTCCGGGCTAAGCGAGCAGTACTTC. As protein: CASSSGLSEQYF.

This clone has just one count. This sequence joins TRBV6-6 and TRBJ1-4; the match to TRBD1 covers 7 bases. This CDR3 spans 15 amino acids. From germline, CDR1 is MNHNY and CDR2 SVGAGI (reference sequence). V lost 2 bases to trimming and J lost 8 bases; unmatched junction nucleotides: 8. CDR3 nucleotides: TGTGCCAGCAGTTACCCGGGACAGCACGGAGAAAAACTGTTTTTT. It translates to CASSYPGQHGEKLFF.

CDR3 bases: TGCGCCAGCAGCCTGCCCCCAGCGACAGGGTTCTTCGGAACCGGGGAGCTGTTTTTT. As protein: CASSLPPATGFFGTGELFF. The V call is TRBV5-1, the J call TRBJ2-2; 7 positions match TRBD1. After removal of 4 bases from V and 5 bases from J, the junction contained 20 bases not matched to a gene. Germline loops: CDR1 SGHRS, CDR2 YFSETQ. The CDR3 runs 19 residues. Looking up the rest from reference TRBV5-1 and TRBJ2-2 gives the full variable domain: KAGVTQTPRYLIKTRGQQVTLSCSPISGHRSVSWYQQTPGQGLQFLFEYFSETQRNKGNFPGRFSGRQFSNSRSEMNVSTLELGDSALYLCASSLPPATGFFGTGELFFGEGSRLTVL.

The chain joins TRBV10-3 to TRBJ1-4; D ambiguous. Germline values: CDR1 ENHRY, CDR2 SYGVKD. The CDR3 extends over 15 amino acids. V lost 5 bases to trimming and J lost 4 bases, with 14 bases between them. The CDR3 coding sequence is TGTGCCATCAGTAAATTCGGGCAGAATAATGAAAAACTGTTTTTT. This encodes CAISKFGQNNEKLFF.

The sample holds one count of this clone. The chain carries TRBV11-2 and TRBJ1-2; D ambiguous. The CDR3 is 9 amino acids. Germline V CDR1 and CDR2: SGHAT, FQNNGV. Trimming shortened V by 6 bases and J by 8 bases, and 4 bases separated the two germline ends. The CDR3 loop reads CASRGGYTF. The CDR3 region has the DNA TGTGCCAGCAGGGGAGGCTACACCTTC. The full variable domain, its missing parts supplied by reference TRBV11-2 and TRBJ1-2, is EAGVAQSPRYKIIEKRQSVAFWCNPISGHATLYWYQQILGQGPKLLIQFQNNGVVDDSQLPKDRFSAERLKGVDSTLKIQPAKLEDSAVYLCASRGGYTFGSGTRLTVV.

This clone was detected a few times. The V call is TRBV11-3, the J call TRBJ1-2; D remains unclear. CDR1 is SGHNT and CDR2 is YENEEA in the germline V gene. The CDR3 is 14 amino acids. V shed 0 bases and J shed 1 base, with 6 bases lying between them. The CDR3 nucleotides read TGTGCCAGCAGCTTAGACCGAAGTAACTATGGCTACACCTTC. Encoded protein: CASSLDRSNYGYTF.

The rearrangement joins TRBV4-2 to TRBJ2-5; D is ambiguous. Deletions cut 0 bases from V and 1 base from J, with 12 bases between. Germline assignment: CDR1 LGHNA and CDR2 YNFKEQ. The CDR3 is 16 residues long. The CDR3 coding sequence is TGTGCCAGCAGCCAAGAATCCCTATCAAGCCAAGAGACCCAGTACTTC. It encodes CASSQESLSSQETQYF.

The rearrangement joins TRBV7-6 to TRBJ2-2; D call uncertain. Germline loops: CDR1 SGHVS, CDR2 FNYEAQ. CDR3 size: 15 residues. V lost 2 bases, J lost 7 bases, and 14 bases lay in between. The CDR3 DNA follows: TGTGCCAGCAGCTTAATCGGACCACCCGGCGGGGAGCTGTTTTTT. Its translation is CASSLIGPPGGELFF.

The chain recombines TRBV23-1 with TRBJ2-5; D remains unclear. TRBV23-1 is an ORF; its function is uncertain. The length of the CDR3 is 14 residues. Trimming pared 4 bases from V and 4 bases from J, leaving 13 bases between. CDR3 coding DNA: TGCGCCAGCAGTCGTCTCCGGGTCCCAGAGACCCAGTACTTC. Translated: CASSRLRVPETQYF.

The chain is built from TRBV11-2 and TRBJ2-1, with 12 bases aligning to TRBD2. CDR1 and CDR2 from the germline V gene are SGHAT and FQNNGV. With V trimmed by 0 bases and J by 7 bases, 7 bases remained unmatched. This CDR3 has 17 residues. In DNA form, the CDR3 reads TGTGCCAGCAGCTTAGACCTGACTAGCGGGAGATTTAATGAGCAGTTCTTC. Its protein is CASSLDLTSGRFNEQFF.

The chain employs TRBV7-9 and TRBJ2-1; D might be TRBD2 (5 bases). From germline, CDR1 is SEHNR and CDR2 FQNEAQ (reference sequence). The length of the CDR3 is 13 residues. Deletions cut 1 base from V and 6 bases from J, with 7 bases between. The CDR3 sequence is CASSLEGGNEQFF. The CDR3 region has the DNA TGTGCCAGCAGCTTAGAAGGAGGCAATGAGCAGTTCTTC.

This clone was counted a few times. CDR3 sequence: CASSLPDQAVGELFF. In nucleotides, the CDR3 is TGTGCCAGCAGTCTACCCGACCAAGCCGTAGGGGAGCTGTTTTTT. The chain joins TRBV28 to TRBJ2-2; D is uncertain. There are 15 residues in the CDR3. Germline V CDR1 and CDR2: MDHEN, SYDVKM. Trimming left V 5 bases short and J 8 bases short, with 18 bases between. Using reference TRBV28 and TRBJ2-2 for the parts outside the CDR3, the full variable domain is DVKVTQSSRYLVKRTGEKVFLECVQDMDHENMFWYRQDPGLGLRLIYFSYDVKMKEKGDIPEGYSVSREKKERFSLILESASTNQTSMYLCASSLPDQAVGELFFGEGSRLTVL.

In this sample, this clone turned up once. CDR3 sequence (DNA): TGTGCCTGGAAAGGCCCCTCACCCGATACGCAGTATTTT. This encodes CAWKGPSPDTQYF. The V call is TRBV30, the J call TRBJ2-3; D gene ambiguous. The ends were cut back, 4 bases at V and 6 bases at J, with 14 bases in the middle. This CDR3 comprises 13 residues. Germline V lookup: CDR1 GTSNPN, CDR2 SVGIG (reference sequence).

The CDR3 spells CASSLDFVGRDWYEQYF. The CDR3 coding sequence is TGTGCCAGCAGCTTAGATTTTGTCGGAAGGGATTGGTACGAGCAGTACTTC. This sequence joins TRBV7-2 and TRBJ2-7; D gene uncertain. The germline V and J ends were trimmed by 1 base and 4 bases, with 20 bases remaining between them. Germline V gene lookup returns CDR1 SGHTA and CDR2 FQGNSA. This CDR3 is built from 17 residues.

The chain carries TRBV12-5 and TRBJ2-1; D remains unclear. Germline V gene sequence: CDR1 LGHNT, CDR2 FRNRAP. This CDR3 has 12 amino acids. The V end lost 1 base, the J end lost 9 bases, and 7 bases lay between the germline ends. The CDR3 sequence: CASGLGKGEQFF. CDR3 nucleotides: TGTGCTAGTGGTTTGGGGAAGGGTGAGCAGTTCTTC.

The chain recombines TRBV28 with TRBJ2-5; 8 bases agree with TRBD2. The CDR3 has 15 amino acids. Germline CDR1 reads MDHEN; CDR2 reads SYDVKM. J was trimmed by 5 bases and V by 1 base; bases with no gene match: 6. The CDR3 nucleotides are TGTGCCAGCAGTTTATCAGCGGGAGTCGGGGAGACCCAGTACTTC. This translates into CASSLSAGVGETQYF.

This chain joins TRBV5-1 and TRBJ1-5; D unresolved. The CDR3 contains 14 residues. The germline V gene encodes CDR1 SGHRS and CDR2 YFSETQ. Trimming pared 4 bases from V and 4 bases from J, leaving 12 bases between. CDR3 bases: TGCGCCAGCAGCGACGGAGGAGAAAATCAGCCCCAGCATTTT. Translation: CASSDGGENQPQHF.

This clone was counted many times. The rearrangement joins TRBV10-3 to TRBJ1-2, with a possible D match to TRBD1 (6 bases). Trimming pared 8 bases from V and 9 bases from J, leaving 22 bases between. CDR1 is ENHRY and CDR2 is SYGVKD in the germline V gene. This CDR3 is 14 amino acids long. CDR3 loop: CAIGDPDTGKRYTF. In DNA form, the CDR3 reads TGTGCCATCGGGGATCCTGATACAGGGAAGCGCTACACCTTC.

This rearrangement joins TRBV28 to TRBJ2-2; D is ambiguous. The V and J ends lost 7 bases and 1 base respectively, with 7 bases between them. The CDR3 spans 13 residues. Germline-derived CDR1 and CDR2 are MDHEN and SYDVKM. The DNA for the CDR3 is TGTGCCAGCACCCTAGAGAACACCGGGGAGCTGTTTTTT. Protein product: CASTLENTGELFF.

The CDR3 DNA reads as TGTGCCAGCAACCTCGGAGGGAGGGGTGACGGGGAGCTGTTTTTT. Protein: CASNLGGRGDGELFF. The chain couples TRBV6-1 to TRBJ2-2; 7 positions match TRBD2. The CDR3 has 15 residues. Trimming at V came to 7 bases and at J to 7 bases, leaving 12 bases not matched to a gene. Germline CDR1 reads MNHNS; CDR2 reads SASEGT.

The gene calls are TRBV28 and TRBJ2-7; 10 bases agree with TRBD1. Per germline, CDR1 MDHEN and CDR2 SYDVKM. With 6 bases clipped from V and 2 bases from J, the junction kept 7 bases outside the gene matches. The CDR3 is 15 residues long. Here the CDR3 DNA reads TGTGCCAGCAGCGACACCGGGACAGGGGCCTACGAGCAGTACTTC. This translates into CASSDTGTGAYEQYF.

The chain links TRBV16 to TRBJ1-1, with 11 positions matching TRBD1. CDR1 is KGHSY and CDR2 is FQNENV in the germline V gene. Germline trimming cut 2 bases from V and 4 bases from J; bases unmatched to any gene: 0. CDR3 length: 14 amino acids. CDR3: CASSQGTGGTEAFF. The CDR3 DNA reads TGTGCCAGCAGCCAAGGGACAGGGGGCACTGAAGCTTTCTTT.

The rearrangement uses TRBV15 and TRBJ2-7; D may be TRBD2 (6 bases). The ends were cut back, 0 bases at V and 2 bases at J, with 14 bases in the middle. Germline lookup yields CDR1 LNHNV and CDR2 YYDKDF (reference sequence). The CDR3 totals 16 residues. CDR3: CATSRDFGGVTYEQYF. CDR3 nucleotide sequence: TGTGCCACCAGCAGAGATTTTGGCGGGGTGACCTACGAGCAGTACTTC.

The rearrangement joins TRBV11-3 to TRBJ2-1; 9 bases match TRBD1. CDR1 SGHNT and CDR2 YENEEA come from the germline V gene. The CDR3 loop spans 15 amino acids. V lost 3 bases to trimming and J lost 5 bases; unmatched junction nucleotides: 5. In DNA form, the CDR3 reads TGTGCCAGCAGCTTGAATAGGGACAGGGACAATGAGCAGTTCTTC. As protein: CASSLNRDRDNEQFF.

V and J are TRBV4-1 and TRBJ1-5; TRBD1 is a possible D gene (6 bases). Germline lookup yields CDR1 MGHRA and CDR2 YSYEKL. This CDR3 has 17 amino acids. V was trimmed by 1 base and J by 0 bases, leaving 13 bases between them. CDR3 nucleotides: TGCGCCAGCAGCCAAGGCCCAGGGGAAATTAGCAATCAGCCCCAGCATTTT. Translated, it gives CASSQGPGEISNQPQHF.

The chain combines TRBV2 with TRBJ2-1; TRBD2 agrees at 15 bases. Germline assignment: CDR1 SNHLY and CDR2 FYNNEI. With 11 bases clipped from V and 2 bases from J, the junction kept 1 base outside the gene matches. There are 14 residues in the CDR3. Here the CDR3 reads CAGLAGGPYNEQFF. The CDR3 DNA follows: TGTGCCGGACTAGCGGGAGGGCCCTACAATGAGCAGTTCTTC.